Listed below are T cell receptor beta chains from one sample, sequenced in a study of tissue T cells after allogeneic stem cell transplantation. Profiling relied on immunoSEQ multiplex PCR, and the TCRdb table lists in-frame clones only, not all of them. This table has a few thousand clones, around four fifths appearing once. The specimen comprised esophageal tissue, sampled at autopsy. The receptors were gathered from a male patient at least 60 years old with steroid-refractory graft-versus-host disease after an allogeneic stem cell transplant. Some T cells may be supplied by the graft donor. CDR3s include the opening cysteine and the closing phenylalanine or tryptophan. Fields, in order: J gene, clone size, V gene, D gene, CDR3 DNA, CDR3 protein. The D gene is left open where the match is weak. Rows give clone size only sometimes, using once, few, many, or a class for an expanded clone.

>TRBJ1-2|few|TRBV4-2|-
TGTGCCAGCAGCCAAGTTCTCCTGGGGGGCGGCTACACCTTC
CASSQVLLGGGYTF
>TRBJ2-1|-|TRBV24-1|-
TGTGCCACCAGTGACCTGGACGGAAACTCCTACAATGAGCAGTTCTTC
CATSDLDGNSYNEQFF
>TRBJ1-1|-|TRBV6-4|-
TGTGCCAGCAGATTAGAAGGGGGCACTGAAGCTTTCTTT
CASRLEGGTEAFF
>TRBJ1-6|-|TRBV2|-
TGTGCCAGCAGTGACTATAGGTTGAATTCACCCCTCCACTTT
CASSDYRLNSPLHF
>TRBJ1-2|-|TRBV29-1|TRBD1
TGCAGCGCCCACCGGGGACAGAACTATGGCTACACCTTC
CSAHRGQNYGYTF
>TRBJ2-5|-|TRBV5-6|TRBD2
TGTGCCAGCAGCTTACCGAGCGGGGGGGCCGGGAAGACCCAGTACTTC
CASSLPSGGAGKTQYF
>TRBJ1-4|-|TRBV7-9|-
TGTGCCAGCAGGTCAGGGGCAGGGGATGAAAAACTGTTTTTT
CASRSGAGDEKLFF
>TRBJ1-2|-|TRBV28|-
TGTGCCAGCAGTTTCGGGGGCGCGGGGGGGTATGGCTACACCTTC
CASSFGGAGGYGYTF
>TRBJ2-1|-|TRBV6-2/TRBV6-3|-
TGTGCCAGCAGTTACCCTCTACTTACACACAATGAGCAGTTCTTC
CASSYPLLTHNEQFF
>TRBJ2-3|-|TRBV4-1|-
TGCGCCAGCAGCCAAGATCGCCCATTTGGGGGCTTCACAGATACGCAGTATTTT
CASSQDRPFGGFTDTQYF
>TRBJ2-5|-|TRBV7-9|-
TGTGCCAGCAGCGACTCCGTCGATGCTGAGGGTCAAGAGACCCAGTACTTC
CASSDSVDAEGQETQYF
>TRBJ2-3|-|TRBV18|TRBD2
TGTGCCAGCTCACCTGGACTAGCCCAAGATACGCAGTATTTT
CASSPGLAQDTQYF
>TRBJ2-7|once|TRBV7-2|-
TGTGCCAGCAGCCCCAACGGGGGAGGCGACCCTGGGGAGCAGTACTTC
CASSPNGGGDPGEQYF
>TRBJ2-5|-|TRBV5-1|TRBD2
TGCGCCAGCAGCTTGGTCGGACTAGCAGGTCAGCTGTACTTC
CASSLVGLAGQLYF
>TRBJ1-2|-|TRBV27|-
TGTGCCAGCAGTTTATCACGGGGGGGGGCGGATGGCTACACCTTC
CASSLSRGGADGYTF
>TRBJ2-4|few|TRBV24-1|-
TGTGCCACCCGCGCCGCATCCAAAAACATTCAGTACTTC
CATRAASKNIQYF
>TRBJ1-3|-|TRBV30|-
TGTGCCTGGAGTGTCTCGGGGGGTGGAGGAAACACCATATATTTT
CAWSVSGGGGNTIYF
>TRBJ1-6|once|TRBV20-1|-
TGCAGTGCTAGTACCGGGACAACCAATAATTCACCCCTCCACTTT
CSASTGTTNNSPLHF
>TRBJ2-2|-|TRBV6-5|-
TGTGCCAGCAGTTATCTGAGGACCGGGGAGCTGTTTTTT
CASSYLRTGELFF
>TRBJ1-2|-|TRBV9|-
TGTGCCAGCAGCGTAGACTCTCAGGGTATCTATGGCTACACCTTC
CASSVDSQGIYGYTF
>TRBJ2-7|-|TRBV30|-
TGTGCCTGGGGTAGCCAATTCAGGATCTACTTC
CAWGSQFRIYF
>TRBJ2-7|-|TRBV19|-
TGTGCCAGTAGTCTACGGACGGCCGCCGAGCAGTACTTC
CASSLRTAAEQYF
>TRBJ1-2|-|TRBV13|-
TGTGCCAGCAGCTCGGGTCTCTCGGGCTATGGCTACACCTTC
CASSSGLSGYGYTF
>TRBJ2-7|-|TRBV27|-
TGTGCCAGCAGTTTAACGAGGGGCCCTACCCACTCCTACGAGCAGTACTTC
CASSLTRGPTHSYEQYF
>TRBJ2-3|-|TRBV5-1|-
TGCGCCAGCACCGAGGGGACCCATTCCACAGATACGCAGTATTTT
CASTEGTHSTDTQYF
>TRBJ1-1|once|TRBV7-2|-
TGTGCCAGCAGATTCCTTGAAGCTTTCTTT
CASRFLEAFF
>TRBJ1-1|few|TRBV24-1|-
TGTGCCACCAGTGAATGGGGGACCGGCCTGACTTTCTTT
CATSEWGTGLTFF
>TRBJ2-7|-|TRBV7-8|TRBD1
TGTGCCAGCAGACCCCCTTGGGGACAGGGGACCTACGAGCAGTACTTC
CASRPPWGQGTYEQYF
>TRBJ1-1|few|TRBV29-1|-
TGCAGGGATATTGTAGCTTTCTTT
CRDIVAFF
>TRBJ1-5|-|TRBV10-2|-
TGCGCCAGCAGTGGGTCGGCGTATCAGCCCCAGCATTTT
CASSGSAYQPQHF
>TRBJ2-7|few|TRBV6-6|-
TGTGCCAGCAGTACCCCCAGGTACGAGCAGTACTTC
CASSTPRYEQYF